This T cell receptor (beta chain) emerged from a study of identical twins' blood T cells. TCRdb ran MiXCR on the 5' RACE reads and lists one entry per CDR3 protein. The sample yields roughly 380,000 distinct CDR3 sequences, roughly 30% seen once. Study-level points and caveats: Shared environment remains a possible cause of twin similarity. Twins shared about as many clonotypes as their cloneset sizes predicted.

There are many counts of this clonotype. Its specificity is unknown. The V gene's germline CDR1 is LGHDT and CDR2 YNNKEL (reference sequence). Trimming cost V 0 bases and J 7 bases, with 10 bases left between them. CDR3 length: 13 residues. The J gene is TRBJ2-7, the V gene TRBV3-1; the D is unclear. The clonotype comes from a woman between 18 and 50 years old in good health. Material for sequencing was PBMCs. The CDR3 loop is CASSQDLGMEQYF. The CDR3, as DNA: TGTGCCAGCAGCCAAGATTTGGGTATGGAGCAGTACTTC.